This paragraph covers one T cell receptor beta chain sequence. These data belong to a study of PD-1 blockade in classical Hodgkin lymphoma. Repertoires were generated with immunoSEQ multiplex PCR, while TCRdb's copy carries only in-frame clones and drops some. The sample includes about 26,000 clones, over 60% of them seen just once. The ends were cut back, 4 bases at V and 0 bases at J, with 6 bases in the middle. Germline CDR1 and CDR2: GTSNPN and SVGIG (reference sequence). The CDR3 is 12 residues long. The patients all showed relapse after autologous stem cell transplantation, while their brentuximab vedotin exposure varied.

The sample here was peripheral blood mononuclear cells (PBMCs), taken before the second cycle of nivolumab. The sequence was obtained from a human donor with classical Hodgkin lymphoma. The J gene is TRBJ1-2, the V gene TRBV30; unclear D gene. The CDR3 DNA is TGTGCCTGGAACGAAGCTAACTATGGCTACACCTTC. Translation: CAWNEANYGYTF.